The rows below give T cell receptor beta chains drawn from one sample of a study of shared T cell receptors in the human thymus. The method was immunoSEQ multiplex PCR; TCRdb's version includes in-frame clones alone and lacks a portion of them. The table records approximately 580,000 clones, around 78% of them present only once. The same data also went into a second study, on human thymus T cells.

The sample was thymocytes. The source of these receptors is a boy under two years old with a congenital heart defect. Each CDR3 is given with its conserved first and last residue. D genes are given only for firm matches. Size is stated for part of the rows, as once, few or many counts, or as a class when the clone is expanded.

j_call v_call clone_size d_call cdr3_aa cdr3_nt
TRBJ2-7 TRBV23-1 . TRBD1 CASNPRPGQVPPYEQYF TGCGCCAGCAACCCCCGCCCGGGACAGGTCCCCCCCTACGAGCAGTACTTC
TRBJ1-1 TRBV5-1 . . CASSLDRSWGTEAFF TGCGCCAGCAGCTTGGACAGGAGCTGGGGCACTGAAGCTTTCTTT
TRBJ2-7 TRBV23-1 . . CASIHQRAESSYEQYF TGCGCCAGCATCCACCAACGTGCTGAGTCATCATACGAGCAGTACTTC
TRBJ2-7 TRBV9 . TRBD2 CASSGGLAGGEQYF TGTGCCAGCAGCGGTGGACTAGCGGGAGGCGAGCAGTACTTC
TRBJ1-3 TRBV27 . TRBD1 CASSLGQANTIYF TGTGCCAGCAGTTTGGGACAGGCAAACACCATATATTTT
TRBJ2-7 TRBV4-2 . TRBD2 CASSLGTNVDEQYF TGTGCCAGCAGCCTCGGGACTAATGTCGACGAGCAGTACTTC
TRBJ2-5 TRBV6-5 . TRBD2 CASGLAGDETQYF TGTGCCAGCGGTCTCGCGGGAGATGAGACCCAGTACTTC
TRBJ1-4 TRBV29-1 few TRBD1 CSVWDREGAEKLFF TGCAGCGTTTGGGACAGGGAGGGTGCTGAAAAACTGTTTTTT
TRBJ2-1 TRBV4-3 . TRBD2 CASSQEFHTTSGSSEQFF TGCGCCAGCAGCCAAGAATTCCATACGACTAGCGGGAGCTCCGAGCAGTTCTTC
TRBJ2-7 TRBV4-3 . . CASSQRRRDPYEQYF TGCGCCAGCAGCCAACGACGGCGGGATCCCTACGAGCAGTACTTC
TRBJ2-5 TRBV28 . TRBD1 CASSLPGQGVGTQYF TGTGCCAGCAGTTTACCGGGCCAGGGGGTAGGGACCCAGTACTTC
TRBJ1-1 TRBV28 few . CASSSGSNLSNTEAFF TGTGCCAGCAGTTCCGGGAGCAACCTCTCGAACACTGAAGCTTTCTTT
TRBJ1-5 TRBV19 few TRBD1 CASSIEDRAGQPQHF TGTGCCAGTAGTATAGAAGACAGGGCAGGGCAGCCCCAGCATTTT
TRBJ2-1 TRBV5-4 . TRBD2 CASSFGGGPGNEQFF TGTGCCAGCAGCTTCGGGGGAGGGCCGGGAAATGAGCAGTTCTTC
TRBJ2-1 TRBV29-1 . TRBD2 CSVVRTSGSSYNEQFF TGCAGCGTCGTACGGACTAGCGGGAGCTCCTACAATGAGCAGTTCTTC
TRBJ2-7 TRBV10-3 . TRBD2 CAIREREVSYEQYF TGTGCCATCAGGGAGCGGGAGGTCTCCTACGAGCAGTACTTC
TRBJ2-1 TRBV10-1 . . CASSEAGASSGKQFF TGCGCCAGCAGTGAGGCGGGGGCTTCTAGCGGCAAGCAGTTCTTC
TRBJ2-1 TRBV5-1 . . CASSSSTRELEQFF TGCGCCAGCAGCTCTTCTACTAGGGAGCTTGAGCAGTTCTTC
TRBJ2-3 TRBV27 . . CASSPGVTTHRTDTQYF TGTGCCAGCAGCCCCGGAGTAACCACACACCGCACAGATACGCAGTATTTT
TRBJ2-7 TRBV19 . TRBD1 CASSSYGTGSYEQYF TGTGCCAGTAGTTCCTACGGGACAGGGTCCTACGAGCAGTACTTC
TRBJ1-2 TRBV12-5 . . CASGLAPRYGYTF TGTGCTAGTGGTTTGGCTCCTCGGTATGGCTACACCTTC
TRBJ2-7 TRBV4-1 . TRBD1 CASSQVGDRASYEQYF TGCGCCAGCAGCCAAGTGGGGGACAGGGCATCCTACGAGCAGTACTTC
TRBJ2-1 TRBV6-7 . . CANPWAPTYNEQFF TGTGCCAACCCGTGGGCCCCCACTTACAATGAGCAGTTCTTC
TRBJ2-5 TRBV6-5 . TRBD1 CASSFRTGETQYF TGTGCCAGCAGTTTCCGGACAGGAGAGACCCAGTACTTC
TRBJ2-1 TRBV7-6 . . CASSLKREQDEQFF TGTGCCAGCAGCTTAAAACGGGAGCAAGATGAGCAGTTCTTC
TRBJ2-7 TRBV5-1 few TRBD2 CASSFLAGHQLGEQYF TGCGCCAGCAGCTTTTTAGCGGGCCATCAACTGGGCGAGCAGTACTTC
TRBJ1-5 TRBV4-2 few TRBD1 CASSQVGPGTGGNQPQHF TGTGCCAGCAGCCAAGTGGGTCCCGGGACAGGGGGCAATCAGCCCCAGCATTTT
TRBJ1-2 TRBV6-1 . . CASSEPPVYGYTF TGTGCCAGCAGTGAACCACCGGTCTATGGCTACACCTTC
TRBJ2-5 TRBV5-1 . . CASSPRDGSETQYF TGCGCCAGCAGCCCGCGGGACGGCAGCGAGACCCAGTACTTC
TRBJ2-1 TRBV27 . TRBD2 CASSSVPGLAGRAEEQFF TGTGCCAGCAGTTCGGTCCCGGGACTAGCGGGAAGGGCGGAGGAGCAGTTCTTC
TRBJ2-7 TRBV27 few . CASSPLTPPRYEQYF TGTGCCAGCAGTCCCCTCACCCCCCCCCGGTACGAGCAGTACTTC
TRBJ2-7 TRBV5-4 . TRBD1 CASSPTSGTGLDEQYF TGTGCCAGCAGCCCAACGTCCGGGACAGGGTTAGACGAGCAGTACTTC
TRBJ2-3 TRBV4-3 . TRBD2 CASSQVPKAGVDTDTQYF TGCGCCAGCAGCCAAGTCCCCAAAGCGGGAGTAGACACAGATACGCAGTATTTT
TRBJ2-5 TRBV9 . TRBD2 CASSVGTSGIGETQYF TGTGCCAGCAGCGTAGGGACTAGCGGGATAGGAGAGACCCAGTACTTC
TRBJ1-2 TRBV5-1 . TRBD1 CASSVKQGPQNYGYTF TGCGCCAGCAGCGTAAAACAGGGGCCTCAGAACTATGGCTACACCTTC
TRBJ2-1 TRBV29-1 . TRBD1 CSVDPRDRDNEQFF TGCAGCGTTGACCCCCGGGACAGGGACAATGAGCAGTTCTTC
TRBJ1-1 TRBV7-8 . TRBD1 CASSTIGLPRDSDLNTEAFF TGTGCCAGCAGCACAATAGGGTTACCCAGGGACAGTGATTTGAACACTGAAGCTTTCTTT
TRBJ2-5 TRBV18 . . CASSAQETQYF TGTGCCAGCTCAGCCCAGGAGACCCAGTACTTC
TRBJ2-5 TRBV29-1 . TRBD1 CSLGGPETQYF TGCAGCTTAGGGGGCCCAGAGACCCAGTACTTC